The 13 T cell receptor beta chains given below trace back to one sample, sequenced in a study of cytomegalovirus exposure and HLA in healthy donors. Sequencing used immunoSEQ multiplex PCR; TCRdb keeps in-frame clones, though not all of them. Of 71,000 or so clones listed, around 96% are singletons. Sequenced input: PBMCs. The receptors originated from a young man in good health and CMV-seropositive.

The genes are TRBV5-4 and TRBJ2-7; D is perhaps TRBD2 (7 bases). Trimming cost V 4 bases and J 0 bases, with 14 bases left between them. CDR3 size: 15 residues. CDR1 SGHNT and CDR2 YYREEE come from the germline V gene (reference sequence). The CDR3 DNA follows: TGTGCCAGCAGCCCCGGGGGGCATAGCTCCTACGAGCAGTACTTC. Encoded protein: CASSPGGHSSYEQYF.

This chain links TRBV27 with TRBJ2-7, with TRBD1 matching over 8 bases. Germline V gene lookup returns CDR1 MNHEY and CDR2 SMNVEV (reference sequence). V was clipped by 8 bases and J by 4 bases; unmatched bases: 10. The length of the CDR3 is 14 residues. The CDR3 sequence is CASSPGQGYYEQYF. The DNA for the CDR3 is TGTGCCAGCTCCCCTGGACAGGGTTATTACGAGCAGTACTTC.

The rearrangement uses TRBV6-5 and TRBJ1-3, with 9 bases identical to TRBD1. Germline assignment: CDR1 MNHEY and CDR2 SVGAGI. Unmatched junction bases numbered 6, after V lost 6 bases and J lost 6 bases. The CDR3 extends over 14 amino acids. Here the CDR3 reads CASRTGGIENTIYF. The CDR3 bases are TGTGCCAGCAGGACAGGGGGTATCGAAAACACCATATATTTT.

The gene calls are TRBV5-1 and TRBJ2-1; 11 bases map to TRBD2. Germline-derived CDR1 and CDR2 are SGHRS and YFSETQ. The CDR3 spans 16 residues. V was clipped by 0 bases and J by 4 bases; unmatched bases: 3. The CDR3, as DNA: TGCGCCAGCAGCTTGGTTGGGACTAGCGGTTACAATGAGCAGTTCTTC. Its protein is CASSLVGTSGYNEQFF.

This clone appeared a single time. This CDR3 reads CASSLTAGAAYEQYF. In DNA, the CDR3 is TGTGCCAGCAGCTTAACAGCTGGGGCGGCCTACGAGCAGTACTTC. The gene calls are TRBV7-3 and TRBJ2-7; D might be TRBD1 (5 bases). This CDR3 region has 15 residues. The V gene lost 0 bases and the J gene lost 2 bases, with 11 bases spanning the gap. Germline V lookup: CDR1 SGHTA, CDR2 FQGTGA.

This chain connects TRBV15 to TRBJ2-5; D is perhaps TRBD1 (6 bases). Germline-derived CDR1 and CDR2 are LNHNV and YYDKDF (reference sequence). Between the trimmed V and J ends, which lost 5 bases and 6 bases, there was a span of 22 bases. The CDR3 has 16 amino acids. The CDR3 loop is CATSPLQDSSVKTQYF. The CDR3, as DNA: TGTGCCACCAGCCCCCTGCAGGACAGCAGTGTGAAGACCCAGTACTTC.

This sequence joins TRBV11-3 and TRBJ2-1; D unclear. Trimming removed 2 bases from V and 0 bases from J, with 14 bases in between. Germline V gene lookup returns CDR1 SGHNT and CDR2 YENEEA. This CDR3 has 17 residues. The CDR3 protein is CASSLTATWSSYNEQFF. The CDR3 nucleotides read TGTGCCAGCAGCTTAACTGCCACTTGGAGCTCCTACAATGAGCAGTTCTTC.

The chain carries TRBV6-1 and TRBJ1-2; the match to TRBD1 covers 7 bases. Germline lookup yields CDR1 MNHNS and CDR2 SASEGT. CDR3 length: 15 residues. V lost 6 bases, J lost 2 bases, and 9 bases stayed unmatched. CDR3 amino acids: CASSGYRGENYGYTF. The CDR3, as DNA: TGTGCCAGCAGCGGATACAGGGGCGAGAACTATGGCTACACCTTC.

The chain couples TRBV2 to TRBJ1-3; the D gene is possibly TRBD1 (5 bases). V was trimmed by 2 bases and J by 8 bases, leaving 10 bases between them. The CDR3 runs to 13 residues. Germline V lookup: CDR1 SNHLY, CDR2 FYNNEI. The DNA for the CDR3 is TGTGCCAGCAGTGAAAGGGGAACGGACACCATATATTTT. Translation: CASSERGTDTIYF.

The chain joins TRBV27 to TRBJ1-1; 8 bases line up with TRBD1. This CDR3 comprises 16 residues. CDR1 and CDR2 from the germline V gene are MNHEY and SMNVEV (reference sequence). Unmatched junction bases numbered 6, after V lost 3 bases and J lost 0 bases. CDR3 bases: TGTGCCAGCAGTTTTAACAGGGGGTTCATGAACACTGAAGCTTTCTTT. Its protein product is CASSFNRGFMNTEAFF.

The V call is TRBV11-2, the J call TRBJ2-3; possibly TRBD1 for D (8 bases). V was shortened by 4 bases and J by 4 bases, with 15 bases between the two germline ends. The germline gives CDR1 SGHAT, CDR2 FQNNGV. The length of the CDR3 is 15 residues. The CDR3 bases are TGTGCCAGCAGCTCAAACAGGGGGGGCGCAGATACGCAGTATTTT. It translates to CASSSNRGGADTQYF.

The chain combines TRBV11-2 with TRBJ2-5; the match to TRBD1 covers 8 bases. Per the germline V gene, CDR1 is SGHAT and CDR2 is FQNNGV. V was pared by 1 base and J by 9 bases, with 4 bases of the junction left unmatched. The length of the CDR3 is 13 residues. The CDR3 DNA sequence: TGTGCCAGCAGCTTAGTTCGACAGGGGCCCCAGTACTTC. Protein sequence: CASSLVRQGPQYF.

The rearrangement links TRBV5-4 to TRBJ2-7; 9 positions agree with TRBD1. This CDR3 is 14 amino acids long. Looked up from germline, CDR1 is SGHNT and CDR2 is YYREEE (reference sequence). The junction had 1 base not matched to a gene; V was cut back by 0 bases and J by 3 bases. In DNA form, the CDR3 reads TGTGCCAGCAGCTTGGCGGGACAGGGCTACGAGCAGTACTTC. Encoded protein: CASSLAGQGYEQYF.